This TCR beta chain originates from a study of blood T cell repertoires in COVID-19. Study-level background: The study counted Cohort 3 donors as recovered given two negative PCRs, clearance, or symptom resolution.

Using immunoSEQ multiplex PCR, the repertoire was profiled, and TCRdb retains in-frame clones only, with some absent. This repertoire shows about 270,000 clones, 88% found once; its top ten account for 2%. Germline assignment: CDR1 MDHEN and CDR2 SYDVKM. The J segment lost 3 bases and the V segment lost 4 bases, leaving 7 bases of the junction unmatched. CDR3 length: 15 amino acids. Each participant's cohort was designated according to participant-reported clinical history. V is TRBV28 and J is TRBJ2-3; 7 bases line up with TRBD1. Sequenced input: PBMCs or T cells enriched from blood (not recorded which). This receptor was obtained from a woman in her fifties or sixties in a cohort exposed to, infected with or recovered from COVID-19 (not recorded which). The CDR3 DNA reads TGTGCCAGCAGTTCCCGACAGGGATGGACAGATACGCAGTATTTT. Its protein is CASSSRQGWTDTQYF.